This is a list of T cell receptor beta chains from one sample in a study of blood T cell repertoires in COVID-19. Using immunoSEQ multiplex PCR, the repertoire was profiled, and TCRdb retains in-frame clones only, with some absent. The profile shows about 210,000 clones, roughly 90% of them singletons. Sequenced material: PBMCs or T cells enriched from blood (not recorded which). Receptors were obtained from a woman under 40 who had been exposed to COVID-19. Each CDR3 is given with its conserved first and last residue. A D gene is named only where the DNA matches it firmly. Clone sizes are given selectively: once, few, many, or a class where the clone is expanded.

length: 15; V: TRBV24-1; D: -; size: -; J: TRBJ1-1; CDR3: CATSDAGSMNTEAFF; DNA: TGTGCCACCAGTGATGCGGGATCTATGAACACTGAAGCTTTCTTT
length: 12; V: TRBV28; D: -; size: -; J: TRBJ2-7; CDR3: CASSSSSYEQYF; DNA: TGTGCCAGCAGTTCATCCAGCTACGAGCAGTACTTC
length: 14; V: TRBV5-6; D: -; size: once; J: TRBJ1-2; CDR3: CASSPTGEPYGYTF; DNA: TGTGCCAGCAGCCCCACCGGGGAACCTTATGGCTACACCTTC
length: 14; V: TRBV10-1; D: -; size: -; J: TRBJ2-1; CDR3: CASSESGSPNEQFF; DNA: TGCGCCAGCAGTGAGTCGGGCAGCCCCAATGAGCAGTTCTTC
length: 15; V: TRBV5-6; D: -; size: few; J: TRBJ2-7; CDR3: CASSLANRNSYEQYF; DNA: TGTGCCAGCAGCTTGGCCAACAGGAACTCCTACGAGCAGTACTTC
length: 16; V: TRBV28; D: TRBD1; size: -; J: TRBJ1-4; CDR3: CASSGTGGEDNEKLFF; DNA: TGTGCCAGCAGTGGGACAGGGGGCGAGGATAATGAAAAACTGTTTTTT
length: 15; V: TRBV27; D: TRBD2; size: -; J: TRBJ2-1; CDR3: CASKRVAGGLNEQFF; DNA: TGTGCCAGCAAGCGGGTAGCGGGGGGACTCAATGAGCAGTTCTTC
length: 17; V: TRBV5-4; D: -; size: -; J: TRBJ1-3; CDR3: CASSLTARASPGNTIYF; DNA: TGTGCCAGCAGCTTGACGGCCAGGGCGAGTCCCGGAAACACCATATATTTT
length: 15; V: TRBV9; D: -; size: once; J: TRBJ1-3; CDR3: CASSAEESGANTIYF; DNA: TGTGCCAGCAGCGCCGAGGAGTCAGGGGCAAACACCATATATTTT
length: 13; V: TRBV24-1; D: TRBD1; size: -; J: TRBJ2-5; CDR3: CATSDGTEETQYF; DNA: TGTGCCACCAGTGATGGGACAGAAGAGACCCAGTACTTC
length: 14; V: TRBV3-1/TRBV3-2; D: TRBD2; size: -; J: TRBJ2-3; CDR3: CASSQRGGGDTQYF; DNA: TGTGCCAGCAGCCAACGCGGCGGGGGGGATACGCAGTATTTT
length: 14; V: TRBV7-9; D: -; size: -; J: TRBJ1-2; CDR3: CASSLGGSFYGYTF; DNA: TGTGCCAGCAGCTTAGGCGGGAGCTTCTATGGCTACACCTTC
length: 11; V: TRBV20-1; D: -; size: -; J: TRBJ2-7; CDR3: CSARDGYEQYF; DNA: TGCAGTGCTAGAGACGGCTACGAGCAGTACTTC
length: 16; V: TRBV9; D: -; size: -; J: TRBJ2-1; CDR3: CASSPRGIQEVGEQFF; DNA: TGTGCCAGCAGCCCTAGGGGGATACAAGAGGTTGGTGAGCAGTTCTTC
length: 15; V: TRBV15; D: -; size: -; J: TRBJ1-5; CDR3: CATSGPAVSNQPQHF; DNA: TGTGCCACCAGCGGTCCGGCGGTTAGCAATCAGCCCCAGCATTTT
length: 14; V: TRBV2; D: TRBD1; size: once; J: TRBJ1-5; CDR3: CASSLTGGDQPQHF; DNA: TGTGCCAGCAGTTTGACAGGGGGAGATCAGCCCCAGCATTTT
length: 13; V: TRBV12-3/TRBV12-4; D: -; size: -; J: TRBJ2-7; CDR3: CASSPHSSYEQYF; DNA: TGTGCCAGCAGCCCCCACAGCTCCTACGAGCAGTACTTC
length: 12; V: TRBV5-1; D: -; size: -; J: TRBJ2-7; CDR3: CASSLGQGVQYF; DNA: TGCGCCAGCAGCTTGGGGCAGGGTGTGCAGTACTTC
length: 13; V: TRBV29-1; D: -; size: -; J: TRBJ2-3; CDR3: CSVQGGATDTQYF; DNA: TGCAGCGTCCAGGGGGGAGCGACAGATACGCAGTATTTT
length: 14; V: TRBV4-2; D: -; size: once; J: TRBJ2-1; CDR3: CASSQARGGNEQFF; DNA: TGTGCCAGCAGCCAAGCCCGAGGGGGAAATGAGCAGTTCTTC